This entry is about one T cell receptor beta chain. Here immunoSEQ multiplex PCR was the method, and the copy in TCRdb shows in-frame clones only, minus some. The sample lists 43,000 or so clones; around 90% were seen once. This sample stems from a study of T cell changes during pregnancy in multiple sclerosis. Germline values: CDR1 LGHNA, CDR2 YNFKEQ. The CDR3 has 16 amino acids. Trimming at V came to 0 bases and at J to 1 base, leaving 4 bases not matched to a gene. This sequence joins TRBV4-2 and TRBJ2-7, with TRBD1 matching over 9 bases. This clonotype was sampled from a female donor with multiple sclerosis, enrolled in a pregnancy study. This material consisted of peripheral blood, taken in the first trimester of pregnancy. The CDR3 bases are TGTGCCAGCAGCCAAGATCAAGGACAGGGGTCCTACGAGCAGTACTTC. Amino acids: CASSQDQGQGSYEQYF.